The rows below give T cell receptor beta chains drawn from one sample of a study of cytomegalovirus exposure and HLA in healthy donors. Clones were read by immunoSEQ multiplex PCR, and TCRdb kept only the in-frame ones, dropping some. The table lists approximately 100,000 clones, over 60% of them singletons. Sequencing was carried out using PBMCs. The receptors originated from a middle-aged man in good health and CMV-seropositive. CDR3s include the opening cysteine and the closing phenylalanine or tryptophan. Fields, in order: V gene, CDR3 protein.

V: TRBV7-2
CDR3: CASSLGPGLAGGYNEQFF

V: TRBV5-6
CDR3: CASSLAGPRGNTIYF

V: TRBV19
CDR3: CASSIGDRNYEQYF

V: TRBV7-9
CDR3: CASSLPSRDRVLETQYF

V: TRBV28
CDR3: CASSGPAAYEQYF

V: TRBV28
CDR3: CASSLSQGNQPQHF

V: TRBV9
CDR3: CASSPPGAPGEKLFF

V: TRBV27
CDR3: CASSFERGGLYEQYF

V: TRBV25-1
CDR3: CASSGPGQGYEQYF

V: TRBV19
CDR3: CASSIRAGFSSGNTIYF

V: TRBV4-3
CDR3: CASSRGTAYEQYF

V: TRBV19
CDR3: CASSITGGLVSPLHF

V: TRBV7-7
CDR3: CASSLTLVGRGAQETQYF

V: TRBV7-9
CDR3: CSSSLGQQGGELFF

V: TRBV6-6
CDR3: CASSYSGQGLGQEAFF

V: TRBV25-1
CDR3: CASRDLNPSGENTGELFF

V: TRBV7-9
CDR3: CASSLGALPTDTQYF

V: TRBV7-9
CDR3: CASSRQRQANVYYEQYF

V: TRBV7-6
CDR3: CASSTLGSRETQYF

V: TRBV7-9
CDR3: CASRGGEETQYF

V: TRBV21-1
CDR3: CASSKGREDSSRYEQYF

V: TRBV6-6
CDR3: CASSYGQTVYEQYF

V: TRBV11-2
CDR3: CASSSIGYTF

V: TRBV2
CDR3: CAGGTGLYEQYF

V: TRBV4-1
CDR3: CASSQVPGQVTEAFF

V: TRBV7-9
CDR3: CASRQQGSRTEAFF

V: TRBV15
CDR3: CATSRDQTGGGYTF

V: TRBV11-1
CDR3: CASSWTSGDYNEQFF

V: TRBV28
CDR3: CASSPRQGSRTDTQYF

V: TRBV25-1
CDR3: CASTGIGDEKLFF

V: TRBV4-2
CDR3: CASSQRTGTSGPGTQYF

V: TRBV7-2
CDR3: CASSLFQGIRSPLHF

V: TRBV7-9
CDR3: CASSLLMDTQYF

V: TRBV6-5
CDR3: CASSSLGGGGYTF

V: TRBV5-1
CDR3: CASSALQGAGETQYF

V: TRBV30
CDR3: CALEANYGYTF

V: TRBV28
CDR3: CASRRQVNTEAFF

V: TRBV4-3
CDR3: CASSQDPPGGTGELFF

V: TRBV6-5
CDR3: CASSYDMNTEAFF

V: TRBV4-3
CDR3: CASSRGGKGRVKETQYF

V: TRBV18
CDR3: CASSPAQGRYGYTF

V: TRBV18
CDR3: CASDPTGQPNSPLHF

V: TRBV4-3
CDR3: CASSQLTGGGQGRSTEAFF

V: TRBV19
CDR3: CASSIRQVDLNTEAFF

V: TRBV28
CDR3: CASNSGLAGSNTGELFF

V: TRBV5-4
CDR3: CASSPGGEIAFF

V: TRBV18
CDR3: CASSLLQESSYEQYF

V: TRBV7-2
CDR3: CASSRPTSGAYSTDTQYF

V: TRBV6-5
CDR3: CASSYSATMNTEAFF

V: TRBV7-2
CDR3: CASEGVSSYEQYF

V: TRBV28
CDR3: CASRNPEWAGGFTDTQYF